This T cell receptor beta chain derives from a study of CD8+CD57+ T cells in acquired aplastic anemia. The use of genomic DNA as template underpinned the TCR beta VDJ and CDR3 profiling. Each CDR3 protein gets one entry after TCRdb re-called the reads with MiXCR. The top ten clones hold roughly 15% of a sample with approximately 200,000 distinct CDR3 sequences, about 53% of them seen once. The clonotype comes from a human donor in good health, serving as a control. The sequencing sample was made of sorted CD4+, CD8+, or CD8+CD57+ T cells (not recorded which) from PBMCs.

The DNA for the CDR3 is TGTGCCACCAGCCGGACTAGCGGGGGATCCTCCTACAATGAGCAGTTCTTC. Its translation is CATSRTSGGSSYNEQFF. The V and J genes are TRBV15 and TRBJ2-1; 13 bases align to TRBD2. The CDR3 totals 17 residues. The junction had 4 bases not matched to a gene; V was cut back by 5 bases and J by 0 bases. Per germline, CDR1 LNHNV and CDR2 YYDKDF (reference sequence).